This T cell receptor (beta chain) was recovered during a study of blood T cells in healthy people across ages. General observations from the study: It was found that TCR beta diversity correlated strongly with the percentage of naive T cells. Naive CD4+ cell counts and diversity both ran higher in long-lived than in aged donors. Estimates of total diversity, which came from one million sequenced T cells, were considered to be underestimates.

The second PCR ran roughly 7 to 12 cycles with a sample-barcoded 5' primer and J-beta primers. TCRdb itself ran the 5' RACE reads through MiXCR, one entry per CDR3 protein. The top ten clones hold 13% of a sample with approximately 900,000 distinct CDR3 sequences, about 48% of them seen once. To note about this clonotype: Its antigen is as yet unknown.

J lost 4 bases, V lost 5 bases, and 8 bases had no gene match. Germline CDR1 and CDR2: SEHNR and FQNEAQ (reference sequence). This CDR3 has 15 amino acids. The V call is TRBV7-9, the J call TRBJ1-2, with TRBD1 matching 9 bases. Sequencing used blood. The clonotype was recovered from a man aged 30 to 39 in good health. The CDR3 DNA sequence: TGTGCCAGCAGCGCCCGGGACAGGGCACCCTATGGCTACACCTTC. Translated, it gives CASSARDRAPYGYTF.